Each of the 14 T cell receptor beta chains below was sequenced from the same sample in a study of blood T cell repertoires in COVID-19. Using immunoSEQ multiplex PCR, the repertoire was profiled, and TCRdb retains in-frame clones only, with some absent. The table records fewer than 250,000 clones, 80% to 95% of them present only once. Sequencing used peripheral blood. These receptors were collected from a man in his 60s with COVID-19, enrolled during active disease.

This clone was seen only a few times. The chain couples TRBV6-1 to TRBJ2-2, with D perhaps matching TRBD1 (5 bases). Germline values: CDR1 MNHNS, CDR2 SASEGT. The CDR3 runs 16 residues. V was cut by 2 bases and J by 4 bases, with 14 bases left in between. DNA of the CDR3: TGTGCCAGCAGTGAACAGGGTCTAATAGTCACCGGGGAGCTGTTTTTT. Its protein is CASSEQGLIVTGELFF.

V and J are TRBV11-3 and TRBJ2-7; no clear D gene. V lost 1 base and J 2 bases, leaving 9 bases between the germline ends. CDR1 and CDR2 from the germline V gene are SGHNT and YENEEA. The CDR3 runs to 14 residues. The chain's CDR3 is CASSLGFPTYEQYF. The CDR3 DNA reads TGTGCCAGCAGCTTAGGATTCCCTACCTACGAGCAGTACTTC.

V and J are TRBV10-1 and TRBJ1-1; TRBD1 matches 7 bases. V trimming: 5 bases; J trimming: 7 bases; junction bases outside the gene matches: 4. CDR3 length: 12 amino acids. CDR1 is WNHNN and CDR2 is SYGVQD in the germline V gene (reference sequence). CDR3 nucleotide sequence: TGCGCCAGCAGTAACAGGGGTGGTGAAGCTTTCTTT. It yields the protein CASSNRGGEAFF.

The chain recombines TRBV10-1 with TRBJ1-1; D perhaps matches TRBD1 (6 bases). Per germline, CDR1 WNHNN and CDR2 SYGVQD (reference sequence). The V and J ends lost 6 bases and 5 bases respectively, with 13 bases between them. The CDR3 is made up of 13 amino acids. The CDR3 region is CASREAGETEAFF. DNA of the CDR3: TGCGCCAGCAGAGAAGCAGGGGAAACTGAAGCTTTCTTT.

V usage is TRBV14 and J usage is TRBJ1-6, with 8 bases identical to TRBD1. The CDR3 is 16 residues long. The V gene end was trimmed by 4 bases and the J gene end by 11 bases; junction bases not matched to a gene: 13. In germline, CDR1 is SGHDN, CDR2 FVKESK. As DNA, the CDR3 is TGTGCCAGCAGCCTCCCAGGGGGCAGAGGGACCACACCCCTCCACTTT. Translation: CASSLPGGRGTTPLHF.

V usage is TRBV5-1 and J usage is TRBJ1-1, with 9 bases lining up with TRBD1. The CDR3 runs 14 residues. Looked up from germline, CDR1 is SGHRS and CDR2 is YFSETQ. The ends lost 4 bases at V and 1 base at J; junction bases unmatched: 2. The CDR3, as DNA: TGCGCCAGCAGCCCGGGACAGGGGAACACTGAAGCTTTCTTT. Residues: CASSPGQGNTEAFF.

The rearrangement joins TRBV4-2 to TRBJ1-1; maybe TRBD1 (5 bases). V shed 0 bases and J shed 0 bases, with 17 bases lying between them. There are 18 residues in the CDR3. Germline values: CDR1 LGHNA, CDR2 YNFKEQ. The CDR3 sequence is CASSQDSIQVTMNTEAFF. The CDR3 DNA follows: TGTGCCAGCAGCCAAGATAGTATACAGGTAACTATGAACACTGAAGCTTTCTTT.

The rearrangement links TRBV5-4 to TRBJ1-1, with 8 bases that match TRBD1. V shed 0 bases, J shed 0 bases, and the junction held 4 bases outside the gene matches. This CDR3 is 16 amino acids long. Germline loops: CDR1 SGHNT, CDR2 YYREEE (reference sequence). The CDR3 bases are TGTGCCAGCAGCTTGGGGACAGGGACCATGAACACTGAAGCTTTCTTT. Its translation: CASSLGTGTMNTEAFF.

This clone was observed a handful of times. The V gene is TRBV7-6, the J gene TRBJ2-2; D uncertain. Germline V lookup: CDR1 SGHVS, CDR2 FNYEAQ. The V end was cut by 5 bases, the J end by 0 bases, with 10 bases between. CDR3 size: 15 residues. The CDR3 region has the DNA TGTGCCAGCAGCCCGGCGAGCGCGAACACCGGGGAGCTGTTTTTT. It yields the protein CASSPASANTGELFF.

J is TRBJ1-3 and V is TRBV19; D may be TRBD1 (5 bases). CDR1 and CDR2 (germline): LNHDA, SQIVND (reference sequence). Trimming cost V 4 bases and J 7 bases, with 20 bases left between them. CDR3 length equals 16 residues. The CDR3 DNA reads TGTGCCAGTAGTACTATGCGGGGACTGGGACGGAACACCATATATTTT. Its protein product is CASSTMRGLGRNTIYF.

The chain links TRBV18 to TRBJ1-1; D gene uncertain. The CDR3 contains 15 residues. V lost 0 bases and J 5 bases, leaving 13 bases between the germline ends. The germline V gene has CDR1 KGHSH and CDR2 LQKENI. CDR3 DNA sequence: TGTGCCAGCTCACCACCAGGGCAACCGGGAACTGAAGCTTTCTTT. Its translation: CASSPPGQPGTEAFF.

This chain uses TRBV6-5 with TRBJ2-3; D is possibly TRBD2 (6 bases). Per the germline V gene, CDR1 is MNHEY and CDR2 is SVGAGI. V lost 2 bases, J lost 2 bases, and 8 bases lay in between. The CDR3 sequence is 14 residues long. The CDR3 DNA is TGTGCCAGCAGTTACGGACTAAACACAGATACGCAGTATTTT. This gives the protein CASSYGLNTDTQYF.

The V gene is TRBV10-2, the J gene TRBJ1-5; 7 positions agree with TRBD1. Germline CDR1 reads WSHSY; CDR2 reads SAAADI. This CDR3 has 17 amino acids. V dropped 0 bases and J dropped 2; count of bases not matched to a gene: 7. The DNA for the CDR3 is TGCGCCAGCAGTGAGTCCCCGACAGGGACGGGCAATCAGCCCCAGCATTTT. Amino acids: CASSESPTGTGNQPQHF.

The CDR3: CASSQDRWASGTGELFF. The CDR3 DNA follows: TGCGCCAGCAGCCAAGATCGGTGGGCTAGCGGGACTGGGGAGCTGTTTTTT. The chain uses TRBV4-3 and TRBJ2-2; 9 bases align to TRBD2. CDR1 LGHNA and CDR2 YSLEER come from the germline V gene. Losses at the gene ends were 0 bases for V and 8 bases for J; bases not matched to a gene: 10. The CDR3 runs 17 residues.